The 2 T cell receptor beta chains below all came from one sample that was sequenced in a study of T cell responses to AZD1222 COVID-19 vaccine. Some clones are missing from TCRdb's copy, which holds only in-frame ones; the method was immunoSEQ multiplex PCR. The profile shows some 140,000 clones, 88% of them singletons. The material was peripheral blood, obtained on day 0 of AZD1222 vaccination. Source of these receptors: an adult in good health.

V and J are TRBV5-4 and TRBJ2-2; the match to TRBD1 covers 10 bases. Germline V gene lookup returns CDR1 SGHNT and CDR2 YYREEE (reference sequence). The trim removed 0 bases at V and 4 bases at J, leaving 3 bases unmatched. The CDR3 covers 16 residues. The CDR3 loop reads CASSLGGTGATGELFF. The CDR3 region has the DNA TGTGCCAGCAGCTTGGGAGGGACAGGGGCCACCGGGGAGCTGTTTTTT.

This chain uses TRBV4-1 with TRBJ1-5; TRBD1 is a possible D gene (5 bases). The CDR3 has 14 amino acids. Trimming took 4 bases from V and 9 from J, leaving 16 bases between them. Germline V lookup: CDR1 MGHRA, CDR2 YSYEKL. The CDR3: CASSLGTVRSPQHF. The CDR3 DNA reads as TGCGCCAGCAGCCTCGGGACGGTGAGATCGCCCCAGCATTTT.